These T cell receptor beta chains were read from a single sample in a study of T-cell reconstitution after alpha-beta-depleted transplantation in children. TCRdb used MiXCR to reprocess the PCR reads, holding one entry per CDR3 protein. Of about 610,000 distinct CDR3 sequences listed, 10% to 13% were seen once; the top ten hold about 4%. The starting material was PBMCs from the stem cell graft donor, obtained from the stem cell graft. The origin of the receptors is a human donor who donated a stem cell graft to a child with acute myeloid leukemia. The conserved cysteine and the conserved F or W are not part of the CDR3 here. Rows may omit the clone size; those that give it use once, few, many or a size class.

clone_size,v_call,j_call,cdr3_aa
many,TRBV13,TRBJ2-7,ASSADGSYEQY
NA,TRBV5-1,TRBJ2-7,ASSHGTSGIEQY
NA,TRBV7-6,TRBJ2-1,ASSLVSPGSSYNEQF
few,TRBV7-2,TRBJ2-5,ASSLGTSGSGQETQY
many,TRBV28,TRBJ2-2,ASSRQDTGELF
NA,TRBV11-2,TRBJ2-3,ASSPAPLAGDTQY
NA,TRBV7-2,TRBJ2-2,ASSLKEGGELF
many,TRBV7-3,TRBJ2-3,ASSLIAGTDTQY
few,TRBV9,TRBJ2-4,ASSVEEGAAKNIQY
many,TRBV7-3,TRBJ2-1,ASSLAGVLDEQF
many,TRBV6-5,TRBJ2-3,ASSYSVAVTDTQY
NA,TRBV27,TRBJ2-1,ASSSVLAGAYEQF
many,TRBV5-1,TRBJ2-7,ASTKDQGNYEQY
NA,TRBV3-1,TRBJ2-1,ATGRGLAGDLSYNEQF
many,TRBV6-5,TRBJ1-5,ASRRTSGNQPQH
few,TRBV20-1,TRBJ1-5,SARGGDRFNQPQH
few,TRBV29-1,TRBJ2-1,SVFRRQILEQF
many,TRBV10-3,TRBJ2-1,AISDRGESYNEQF
NA,TRBV20-1,TRBJ1-2,SASTPANYGYT
NA,TRBV30,TRBJ1-1,ALEQGNTEAF
many,TRBV12-3/TRBV12-4,TRBJ2-5,ASSFIGLGETQY
many,TRBV6-1,TRBJ2-7,ASSPQRVSAYEQY
few,TRBV7-8,TRBJ2-7,ASSFRTSGSSFPYEQY
NA,TRBV5-1,TRBJ2-7,ASAPDFLYDRPAMEQY
many,TRBV29-1,TRBJ2-5,SVPNPRTGDGETQY
few,TRBV28,TRBJ2-3,ASSLETSGRAKDTQY
NA,TRBV7-9,TRBJ2-1,ASSLEPDFDNEQF
NA,TRBV4-2,TRBJ1-4,ASSQDLEGQGGEKLF
few,TRBV7-9,TRBJ1-3,ASSLRGGPEHTIY
few,TRBV7-9,TRBJ1-5,ASSSGTQVGQPQH
few,TRBV7-9,TRBJ2-1,ASSVQGAKYNEQF
many,TRBV6-2/TRBV6-3,TRBJ2-3,ASRTRQITDTQY
NA,TRBV15,TRBJ1-1,ATREQGYGEAF
NA,TRBV27,TRBJ2-6,ASTESSGANVLT